Listed below are T cell receptor beta chains from one sample, sequenced in a study of blood T cell repertoires in COVID-19. Libraries were prepared by immunoSEQ multiplex PCR; TCRdb keeps only in-frame clonotypes and omits some of them. The sample consists of around 500,000 clones, approximately 88% of them appearing once. The sample was PBMCs or T cells enriched from blood (not recorded which). The receptors come from a woman between 35 and 50 years old who had recovered from COVID-19. Both conserved end residues are part of each CDR3. Each record gives: V gene, J gene, CDR3 protein.

v_call: TRBV19; j_call: TRBJ2-3; cdr3_aa: CASSPGVGLAEPDTQYF
v_call: TRBV29-1; j_call: TRBJ1-5; cdr3_aa: CSVEDPGDSNQPQHF
v_call: TRBV19; j_call: TRBJ1-1; cdr3_aa: CASSTQGGTEAFF
v_call: TRBV18; j_call: TRBJ1-1; cdr3_aa: CASSPQGQGTEAFF
v_call: TRBV9; j_call: TRBJ2-7; cdr3_aa: CASSPYRLAGVNEQYF
v_call: TRBV5-5; j_call: TRBJ2-7; cdr3_aa: CASSLASSYEQYF
v_call: TRBV6-5; j_call: TRBJ2-1; cdr3_aa: CASRREGTAYNEQFF
v_call: TRBV24-1; j_call: TRBJ1-5; cdr3_aa: CATSESRGEPQHF
v_call: TRBV10-3; j_call: TRBJ2-1; cdr3_aa: CAISEFGSGSGNEQFF
v_call: TRBV19; j_call: TRBJ2-1; cdr3_aa: CASSFGTGGSNEQFF
v_call: TRBV19; j_call: TRBJ1-2; cdr3_aa: CASSIGRGGTGYTF
v_call: TRBV6-2/TRBV6-3; j_call: TRBJ2-1; cdr3_aa: CASSAPEPYDEQFF
v_call: TRBV24-1; j_call: TRBJ2-1; cdr3_aa: CATSDLGGENYNEQFF
v_call: TRBV9; j_call: TRBJ2-1; cdr3_aa: CASSSRSGSYNEQFF
v_call: TRBV20-1; j_call: TRBJ2-7; cdr3_aa: CSASSPIYEQYF
v_call: TRBV12-5; j_call: TRBJ2-6; cdr3_aa: CASAPSGANVLTF
v_call: TRBV9; j_call: TRBJ2-1; cdr3_aa: CASSASGRVYNEQFF
v_call: TRBV19; j_call: TRBJ2-7; cdr3_aa: CASSTTSGPSYEQYF
v_call: TRBV6-5; j_call: TRBJ2-3; cdr3_aa: CASSRDALFTQYF
v_call: TRBV2; j_call: TRBJ1-3; cdr3_aa: CASRPSPQGNTIYF
v_call: TRBV11-3; j_call: TRBJ2-1; cdr3_aa: CASSLGRGKTGYNEQFF
v_call: TRBV11-3; j_call: TRBJ2-3; cdr3_aa: CASSLGFFGFGESTDTQYF
v_call: TRBV2; j_call: TRBJ2-2; cdr3_aa: CASRKDRSPNTGELFF
v_call: TRBV10-1; j_call: TRBJ2-1; cdr3_aa: CASSKLQGAHYNEQFF
v_call: TRBV18; j_call: TRBJ2-1; cdr3_aa: CASSPPSQGSNEQFF
v_call: TRBV9; j_call: TRBJ2-7; cdr3_aa: CASSAGTSLRGSEQYF
v_call: TRBV14; j_call: TRBJ1-1; cdr3_aa: CASSHGTGRTEAFF
v_call: TRBV9; j_call: TRBJ1-3; cdr3_aa: CASSVEPEVTGNTIYF
v_call: TRBV4-3; j_call: TRBJ2-1; cdr3_aa: CASSQDVGRGVYNEQFF
v_call: TRBV7-6; j_call: TRBJ2-3; cdr3_aa: CASSLETYTDTQYF
v_call: TRBV29-1; j_call: TRBJ1-2; cdr3_aa: CSVESRDYYGYTF
v_call: TRBV19; j_call: TRBJ1-2; cdr3_aa: CASRGTGGPLSYGYTF
v_call: TRBV11-2; j_call: TRBJ2-2; cdr3_aa: CASSLGSSGYVGELFF
v_call: TRBV5-5; j_call: TRBJ1-1; cdr3_aa: CASSLWGGAGTEAFF
v_call: TRBV19; j_call: TRBJ1-5; cdr3_aa: CATKTGTGVGNQPQHF
v_call: TRBV2; j_call: TRBJ2-5; cdr3_aa: CASSLGTSQETQYF
v_call: TRBV24-1; j_call: TRBJ2-2; cdr3_aa: CATSGLLSTGELFF
v_call: TRBV10-3; j_call: TRBJ1-5; cdr3_aa: CAISEGGANVHSNQPQHF
v_call: TRBV2; j_call: TRBJ2-1; cdr3_aa: CASSEPSGRRDEQFF
v_call: TRBV4-1; j_call: TRBJ2-1; cdr3_aa: CASSQVGDRRNEQFF
v_call: TRBV7-2; j_call: TRBJ1-1; cdr3_aa: CASSAATGRTEAFF
v_call: TRBV15; j_call: TRBJ1-1; cdr3_aa: CATSRVRQGSTEAFF
v_call: TRBV6-5; j_call: TRBJ1-1; cdr3_aa: CASSTNTEAFF
v_call: TRBV6-5; j_call: TRBJ1-2; cdr3_aa: CASTTAGGINGYTF
v_call: TRBV18; j_call: TRBJ2-7; cdr3_aa: CASSLGQGEQYF
v_call: TRBV5-1; j_call: TRBJ2-5; cdr3_aa: CASSSLAGETQYF
v_call: TRBV6-2/TRBV6-3; j_call: TRBJ2-5; cdr3_aa: CASSPIDRGVIKTQYF
v_call: TRBV6-5; j_call: TRBJ2-7; cdr3_aa: CASSYYGGSYEQYF
v_call: TRBV7-2; j_call: TRBJ1-4; cdr3_aa: CASSRHAATNEKLFF
v_call: TRBV15; j_call: TRBJ2-5; cdr3_aa: CATSREEQETQYF